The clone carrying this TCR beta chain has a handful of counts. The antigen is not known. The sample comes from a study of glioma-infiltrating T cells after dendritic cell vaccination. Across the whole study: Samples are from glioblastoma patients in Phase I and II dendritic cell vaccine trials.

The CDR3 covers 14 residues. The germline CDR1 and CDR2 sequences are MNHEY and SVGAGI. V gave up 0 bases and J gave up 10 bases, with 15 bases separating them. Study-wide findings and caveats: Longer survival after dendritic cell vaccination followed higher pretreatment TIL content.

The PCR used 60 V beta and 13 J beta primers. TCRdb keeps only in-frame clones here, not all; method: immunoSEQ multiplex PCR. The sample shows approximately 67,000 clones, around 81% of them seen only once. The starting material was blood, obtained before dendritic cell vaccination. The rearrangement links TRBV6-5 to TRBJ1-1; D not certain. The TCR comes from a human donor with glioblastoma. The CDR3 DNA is TGTGCCAGCAGTTACTCGGAGAGTTTTAGAGCAGCTTTCTTT. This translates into CASSYSESFRAAFF.